This T cell receptor (beta chain) came from a study of blood T cell repertoires in COVID-19. Study-wide context: Samples came from the United States, Italy and Spain, spanning acute and convalescent COVID-19. From T cells, B-cell-depleted T cells, or PBMCs came the material, which was cDNA or gDNA.

In the original processing: Nucleated cell counts were estimated from reference gene primer amplification. Sequenced by immunoSEQ multiplex PCR; TCRdb stores in-frame clones only, minus some. V and J calls and clone size follow that table, whereas D and trimming were derived from the DNA. The sample records some 48,000 clones, under 90% being singletons. This CDR3 spans 16 amino acids. Losses at the gene ends were 4 bases for V and 1 base for J; bases not matched to a gene: 5. Germline-derived CDR1 and CDR2 are SGHVS and FNYEAQ. Sequencing was carried out using peripheral blood. The clonotype comes from a woman aged 55-69 years with acute or convalescent COVID-19. The chain employs TRBV7-6 and TRBJ2-3; 10 bases are shared with TRBD1. CDR3 bases: TGTGCCAGCAGCTCCGGGACAGGGGCTGGCACAGATACGCAGTATTTT. This codes for CASSSGTGAGTDTQYF.